The T cell receptor beta chain described here comes from a study of blood T cell repertoires in COVID-19. About the research overall: Samples of COVID-19 (acute and convalescent) were obtained from the United States, Italy and Spain. T cells, B-cell-depleted T cells, or PBMCs supplied cDNA or gDNA.

The trim removed 5 bases at V and 0 bases at J, leaving 0 bases unmatched. CDR1 is LNHDA and CDR2 is SQIVND in the germline V gene (reference sequence). This CDR3 is built from 15 residues. As handled by the study authors: Reference gene primer amplification in the assay estimated nucleated cell counts. Repertoires were generated with immunoSEQ multiplex PCR, while TCRdb's copy carries only in-frame clones and drops some. For V, J and clone size, that table is used; D and trimming come from the DNA. Of around 97,000 clones listed, 80% to 90% are singletons. J is TRBJ2-7 and V is TRBV19; TRBD2 aligns across 14 bases. The receptor comes from a human donor in a cohort sampled during active COVID-19. Sequencing input: peripheral blood. In nucleotides, the CDR3 is TGTGCCAGTAGTGGACTAGCGGGAGGCTCCTACGAGCAGTACTTC. As protein: CASSGLAGGSYEQYF.